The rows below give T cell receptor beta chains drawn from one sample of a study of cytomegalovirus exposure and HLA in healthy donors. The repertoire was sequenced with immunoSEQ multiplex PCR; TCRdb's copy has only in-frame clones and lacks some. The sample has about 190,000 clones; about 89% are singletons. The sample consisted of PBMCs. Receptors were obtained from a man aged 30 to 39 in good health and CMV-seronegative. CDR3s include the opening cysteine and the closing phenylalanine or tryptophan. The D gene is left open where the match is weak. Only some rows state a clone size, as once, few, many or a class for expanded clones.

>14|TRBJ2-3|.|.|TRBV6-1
TGTGCCAGCAGTGAAGGGCCTAGCACAGATACGCAGTATTTT
CASSEGPSTDTQYF
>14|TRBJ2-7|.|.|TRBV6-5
TGTGCCAGCAGTCCGGTCTCAGGGCCCTACGAGCAGTACTTC
CASSPVSGPYEQYF
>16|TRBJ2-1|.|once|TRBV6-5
TGTGCCAGCAGTTACTCTTACCTCAGTCCCGACAATGAGCAGTTCTTC
CASSYSYLSPDNEQFF
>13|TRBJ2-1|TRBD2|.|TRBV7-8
TGTGCCAGCAGCTTAGGCGGGAGGGTTGAGCAGTTCTTC
CASSLGGRVEQFF
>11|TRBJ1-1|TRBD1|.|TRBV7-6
TGTGCCAGCAGCCAGGGACAGGAAGCTTTCTTT
CASSQGQEAFF
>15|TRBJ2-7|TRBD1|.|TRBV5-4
TGTGCCAGCAGCCCCCCGGGACAGAGCTCCTACGAGCAGTACTTC
CASSPPGQSSYEQYF
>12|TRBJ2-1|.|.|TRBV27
TGTGCCAGCAGTTTATTCGCGGGGCAGCAGTTCTTC
CASSLFAGQQFF
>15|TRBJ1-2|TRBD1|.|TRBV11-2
TGTGCCAGCAGCTTAGGGGACAGGGAACGAAGGGGCTACACCTTC
CASSLGDRERRGYTF
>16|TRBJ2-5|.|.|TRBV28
TGTGCCAGCAGCCAACGCGGCGGACACAGGCTACAGACCCAGTACTTC
CASSQRGGHRLQTQYF
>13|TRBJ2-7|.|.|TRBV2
TGTGCCAGCTCGTTTGGGCTCTACTACGAGCAGTACTTC
CASSFGLYYEQYF
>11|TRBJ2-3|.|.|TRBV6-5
TGTGCCAGCAGTTGGGCAGAAACGCAGTATTTT
CASSWAETQYF
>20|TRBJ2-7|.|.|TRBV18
TGTGCCAGCTCTCATTCGGGGGGCTCTTTAGCGGGCCTGTCCTCCTACGAGCAGTACTTC
CASSHSGGSLAGLSSYEQYF
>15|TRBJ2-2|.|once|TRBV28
TGTGCCAGCAGTTTAGCGGCCGCGAACACCGGGGAGCTGTTTTTT
CASSLAAANTGELFF
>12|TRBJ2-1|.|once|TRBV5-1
TGCGCCAGCAAAGTGGCCAGCAATGAGCAGTTCTTC
CASKVASNEQFF
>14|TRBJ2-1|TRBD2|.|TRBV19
TGTGCCAGTAGTATCGCCAGCGGGGGCAATGAGCAGTTCTTC
CASSIASGGNEQFF
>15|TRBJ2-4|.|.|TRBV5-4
TGTGCCAGCAGCTTAGGGGTTTTGGACAAAAACAGTCAGTACTTC
CASSLGVLDKNSQYF
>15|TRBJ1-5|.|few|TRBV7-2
TGTGCCAGCAGCCCCGGGGGGGGTAGCAATCAGCCCCAGCATTTT
CASSPGGGSNQPQHF
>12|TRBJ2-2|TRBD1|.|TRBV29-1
TGCAGCGTTGGGGACAGGGCCGGGGAGCTGTTTTTT
CSVGDRAGELFF
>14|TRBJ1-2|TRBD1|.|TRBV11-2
TGTGCCAGCGTCCCGGACAGGGGGCTTTATGGCTACACCTTC
CASVPDRGLYGYTF
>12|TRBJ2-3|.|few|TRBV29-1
TGCAGCGTTGAAGAAACTTCAGATACGCAGTATTTT
CSVEETSDTQYF
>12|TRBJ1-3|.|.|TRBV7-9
TGTGCCAGCAGCGGACAGGGAAACACCATATATTTT
CASSGQGNTIYF
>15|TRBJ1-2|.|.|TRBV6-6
TGTGCCAGCAGTTACCAGGGATCGAGATCCGATGGCTACACCTTC
CASSYQGSRSDGYTF
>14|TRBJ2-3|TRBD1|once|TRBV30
TGTGCCTGGAGGGAGACAGGGCGCACAGATACGCAGTATTTT
CAWRETGRTDTQYF
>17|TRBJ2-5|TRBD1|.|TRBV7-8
TGTGCCAGCAGCTTAGCGGAAGCAGGGGGCATCCAAGAGACCCAGTACTTC
CASSLAEAGGIQETQYF
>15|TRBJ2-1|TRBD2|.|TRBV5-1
TGCGCCAGCAGCCAACGGGCTAGCGGGAGAGATGAGCAGTTCTTC
CASSQRASGRDEQFF
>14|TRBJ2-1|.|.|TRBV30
TGTGCCTGGAGTGTAGAATCGGTGCGAGGTGAGCAGTTCTTC
CAWSVESVRGEQFF